Following are 11 T cell receptor beta chains from one sample sequenced in a study of control samples from healthy donors and cancer patients. Clones were read by immunoSEQ multiplex PCR, and TCRdb kept only the in-frame ones, dropping some. The sample holds over 7,500 clones, roughly 90% seen once. The sequencing sample was made of PBMCs. The receptors were gathered from a man aged 60-69 years with colorectal cancer.

The rearrangement uses TRBV5-1 and TRBJ1-3; D might be TRBD1 (5 bases). This CDR3 has 16 residues. Per the germline V gene, CDR1 is SGHRS and CDR2 is YFSETQ. Trimming stripped 4 bases from V and 2 bases from J, with 16 bases between. The CDR3 spells CASSQDVGTPGNTIYF. CDR3 nucleotide sequence: TGCGCCAGCAGCCAGGACGTGGGGACTCCTGGAAACACCATATATTTT.

On this clone: The junction and the germline gene differ at one end; a read error may be behind it. This chain uses TRBV2 with TRBJ1-2; 9 bases fit TRBD1. The CDR3 sequence is 11 residues long. Germline V gene lookup returns CDR1 SNHLY and CDR2 FYNNEI. In DNA form, the CDR3 reads TGTGCCAGCAGTGGGCAAGGACAGGGGCACTTC. Its translation: CASSGQGQGHF.

The chain has TRBV7-8 and TRBJ2-7; possibly TRBD1 for D (5 bases). This CDR3 has 14 residues. CDR1 SGHVS and CDR2 FQNEAQ come from the germline V gene. With 1 base removed from V and 6 bases from J, the gap between germline ends came to 13 bases. The CDR3 loop is CASSLDRTSAEQYF. The CDR3 DNA reads TGTGCCAGCAGCTTAGACCGGACATCGGCCGAGCAGTACTTC.

The chain uses TRBV4-2 and TRBJ1-1, with 11 bases aligning to TRBD1. Per the germline V gene, CDR1 is LGHNA and CDR2 is YNFKEQ. CDR3 size: 13 residues. Trimming took 4 bases from V and 7 from J; bases not matched to a gene: 2. The CDR3 DNA reads as TGTGCCAGCAGCCTGGGACAGGGGGATGAAGCTTTCTTT. Translating gives CASSLGQGDEAFF.

The rearrangement links TRBV2 to TRBJ2-7; D is unresolved. V lost 6 bases, J lost 7 bases, and 13 bases lay in between. Germline V gene sequence: CDR1 SNHLY, CDR2 FYNNEI. The CDR3 contains 12 residues. The CDR3 loop reads CASSYYGQEQYF. CDR3 bases: TGTGCCAGCAGCTACTACGGGCAAGAGCAGTACTTC.

The chain employs TRBV6-2 or TRBV6-3 and TRBJ1-2; 7 bases are a match to TRBD1. The CDR3 runs 16 residues. Germline loops: CDR1 MNHEY, CDR2 SVGEGT. V lost 2 bases and J lost 3; bases outside the gene matches: 9. The CDR3 DNA is TGTGCCAGCAGTTACCCGTCAGGGGGGCGGCACTATGGCTACACCTTC. Translating gives CASSYPSGGRHYGYTF.

The chain uses TRBV6-5 and TRBJ1-5; D is uncertain. Per germline, CDR1 MNHEY and CDR2 SVGAGI. CDR3 size: 13 residues. Trimming shortened V by 4 bases and J by 8 bases, and 12 bases separated the two germline ends. CDR3 loop: CASSWSRLEPQHF. Written as DNA, the CDR3 is TGTGCCAGCAGTTGGAGTCGGCTAGAGCCCCAGCATTTT.

J is TRBJ2-3 and V is TRBV4-1; TRBD2 matches 10 bases. The CDR3 has 18 amino acids. Germline-derived CDR1 and CDR2 are MGHRA and YSYEKL. Trimming cost V 1 base and J 0 bases; bases outside gene matches: 7. Here the CDR3 DNA reads TGCGCCAGCAGCCAAGCCCTAGCGGGGGCCCTAAGCACAGATACGCAGTATTTT. Its translation is CASSQALAGALSTDTQYF.

This chain connects TRBV13 to TRBJ1-3, with 10 bases that match TRBD1. The CDR3 sequence is 15 residues long. Trimming took 0 bases from V and 6 from J; bases not matched to a gene: 2. The V gene's germline CDR1 is PRHDT and CDR2 FYEKMQ (reference sequence). CDR3 bases: TGTGCCAGCAGCTTAGGGACAGGGGGCATAAACACCATATATTTT. This translates into CASSLGTGGINTIYF.

This sequence joins TRBV11-1 and TRBJ2-1, with 7 nucleotides matching TRBD1. V gave up 6 bases and J gave up 10 bases; unmatched junction bases: 12. The CDR3 runs 14 residues. The V gene's germline CDR1 is SGHAT and CDR2 FQDESV (reference sequence). This CDR3 is CASSQGTARGEQFF. DNA for the CDR3: TGTGCCAGCAGTCAAGGGACAGCAAGGGGGGAGCAGTTCTTC. Using reference TRBV11-1 and TRBJ2-1 for the parts outside the CDR3, the full variable domain is EAEVAQSPRYKITEKSQAVAFWCDPISGHATLYWYRQILGQGPELLVQFQDESVVDDSQLPKDRFSAERLKGVDSTLKIQPAELGDSAMYLCASSQGTARGEQFFGPGTRLTVL.

The chain links TRBV4-2 to TRBJ1-1; D not resolved. Trimming removed 4 bases from V and 0 bases from J, with 12 bases in between. This CDR3 has 15 amino acids. Germline CDR1 is LGHNA and CDR2 is YNFKEQ. In nucleotides, the CDR3 is TGTGCCAGCAGCCCTGTGAGGGCGGTGAACACTGAAGCTTTCTTT. This encodes CASSPVRAVNTEAFF.